This T cell receptor beta chain was identified during a study of early T cells in non-severe SARS-CoV-2 infection (dated by TCRdb to about 2021). In terms of the full investigation: Bulk RNA from unsorted whole blood was used for TCR sequencing, so alpha and beta chains could not be paired.

This clonotype appeared once. No antigen is known for it. Nothing much larger sits one base from this clone, and base qualities are not available. Just one read gives weak support. Set within a cohort of healthcare workers in London, UK, this nested case-control study involved weekly PCR testing of nasopharyngeal swabs along with blood sampling. Healthcare workers were enrolled in the week of the UK lockdown, from 23 to 31 March 2020, and were followed every week for up to roughly 16 weeks. The method behind the library was 5' RACE. The listed sequencing device is NextSeq 500. In the TCR library protocol, unique molecular identifiers were attached to individual cDNA molecules to correct for PCR bias and sequencing error. Both TCR alpha and beta chains were sequenced, and tight co-correlation was observed between alpha and beta sequence abundances in each sample. The paper's processing steps were these. Decombinator V4 was used to perform V gene, J gene and CDR3 annotation of TCR sequences. TCRs were defined as expanded if a significant change between any two time points was detected under a Poisson model with p below 0.0001. TCR abundances were normalised to the total number of TCRs sequenced per sample and expressed as counts per million. VDJdb, accessed 1 November 2021, was searched for CMV, EBV and SARS-CoV-2 annotated TCRs, with TCRs annotated for multiple antigens excluded. TCRdb trimmed public reads at Q25 via fastp, called clones via MiXCR and kept in-frame beta chains. Every CDR3 protein is listed once, alongside the most common genes and DNA of its rows. For this entry, the V and J calls and clone size follow TCRdb and not the study's own pipeline. This sample gives 68,000 or so distinct CDR3 sequences in total; 10% to 15% of them show up just once. The ten largest clones capture roughly 1.7% of the sample.

Beyond this particular receptor, the publication reports: VDJdb matching was skewed toward anti-spike CD8 responses and likely underestimated virus-specific expansions by missing private and CD4 specificities.

The sequenced sample consisted of whole blood. The origin of this receptor is an adult who was a healthcare worker with PCR-confirmed SARS-CoV-2 infection or an uninfected control (not recorded which).

The CDR3 is CASGTSGAYGYTF. The DNA sequence is as follows: TGTGCCAGCGGTACTTCAGGGGCATATGGCTACACCTTC. The rearranged segments are TRBV12-3 or TRBV12-4 and TRBJ1-2; TRBD1 is a possible D gene, resting on 6 matching bases. V is clipped by 8 bases and J by 5 bases, and the sequence between their germline boundaries is 15 bases long. From cysteine to phenylalanine, the CDR3 is 13 amino acids long. The kept DNA is CDR3 alone, 39 bases in frame from the first base.